This T cell receptor beta chain was profiled in a study of tumor-infiltrating lymphocytes in primary liver carcinoma. Overall study results and limits: Blood fell significantly below tumors in its top-250-clone fraction (p = 0.039).

This CDR3 is built from 13 residues. CDR1 is SGHAT and CDR2 is FQNNGV in the germline V gene. About this clonotype: Its antigen remains unknown. At one end the junction does not follow the germline gene, possibly because of a read error.

Starting material for RNA and DNA co-extraction consisted of about 17-30 mg of unsorted bulk tissue. Chronic HBV infection was present, with no prior treatment. The investigators made TCR beta cDNA from about 500 ng total RNA, using a constant-region primer. Library construction for TCR beta comprised three nested multiplex PCR rounds performed with slightly modified ARM-PCR. Running roughly 10 cycles apiece, the first two PCR rounds relied on TRBV1-TRBV30 forward primers together with a C-beta reverse primer. TCRdb re-derived calls from the multiplex PCR reads in MiXCR, one entry per CDR3 protein. Of 85,000 to 100,000 distinct CDR3 sequences in the sample, just under 70% are singletons; the top ten hold around 30%.

The chain employs TRBV11-2 and TRBJ2-5, with a weak D call TRBD2 (6 bases). This receptor was taken from a man in his forties with primary liver carcinoma and hepatitis B virus infection. What was sequenced was tumor-adjacent normal liver tissue. CDR3 sequence (DNA): TGTGCCAGCAACTTAGGAGGGTGGACGACACAGTACTTC. Translating gives CASNLGGWTTQYF.